This record covers a single TCR beta chain. Measured with immunoSEQ multiplex PCR; TCRdb has only the in-frame clones, and not every one. The repertoire consists of roughly 160,000 clones, with approximately 90% occurring once and the leading ten covering approximately 2.1%. This sample is part of a study of blood T cell repertoires in COVID-19. In the study overall: Collection of acute and convalescent COVID-19 samples took place in the United States, Italy and Spain. The analysed material was cDNA or gDNA that came from T cells, B-cell-depleted T cells, or PBMCs.

Deletions cut 2 bases from V and 0 bases from J, with 14 bases between. Germline V gene sequence: CDR1 MNHEY, CDR2 SVGAGI. The CDR3 contains 16 residues. The source material was peripheral blood. This clonotype was sampled from a man between 45 and 60 years old who had recovered from COVID-19. This sequence joins TRBV6-5 and TRBJ2-7, with D tentatively TRBD1 (6 bases). The CDR3 nucleotides are TGTGCCAGCAGTTACGGGGGCTCCACTAACTCCTACGAGCAGTACTTC. The encoded protein is CASSYGGSTNSYEQYF.